Presented here are 25 T cell receptor beta chains from one specimen sequenced in a study of siplizumab effects on memory and regulatory T cells. Generated by immunoSEQ multiplex PCR, the TCRdb table keeps only in-frame clones and is missing some. The table includes approximately 50,000 clones, about 93% detected once. The sequenced material came from CD8+ T cells sorted from blood. The receptors here all came from a human donor in good health.

CDR3 residues: CASGSDGYSNQPQHF. Here the CDR3 DNA reads TGTGCCAGCGGATCGGACGGGTATAGCAATCAGCCCCAGCATTTT. The rearrangement links TRBV9 to TRBJ1-5; D uncertain. Trimming pared 7 bases from V and 0 bases from J, leaving 14 bases between. CDR1 and CDR2 from the germline V gene are SGDLS and YYNGEE. The CDR3 length is 15 residues.

The rearrangement links TRBV18 to TRBJ2-1, with D unresolved. Deletions cut 3 bases from V and 9 bases from J, with 9 bases between. This CDR3 spans 12 amino acids. Germline CDR1 is KGHSH and CDR2 is LQKENI. The CDR3 spells CASSPSDTEQFF. CDR3 in DNA: TGTGCCAGCTCACCGTCGGATACTGAGCAGTTCTTC. The whole variable domain, remainder taken from reference TRBV18 and TRBJ2-1, is NAGVMQNPRHLVRRRGQEARLRCSPMKGHSHVYWYRQLPEEGLKFMVYLQKENIIDESGMPKERFSAEFPKEGPSILRIQQVVRGDSAAYFCASSPSDTEQFFGPGTRLTVL.

The chain combines TRBV4-1 with TRBJ1-1, with D hard to call. This CDR3 comprises 15 residues. Trimming left V 0 bases short and J 8 bases short, with 16 bases between. Germline V gene data show CDR1 as MGHRA and CDR2 as YSYEKL. CDR3 protein: CASSQDLELWGEAFF. CDR3 nucleotides: TGCGCCAGCAGCCAAGATCTGGAACTCTGGGGAGAAGCTTTCTTT.

The V and J genes are TRBV6-1 and TRBJ1-4, with a tentative D call TRBD1 (5 bases). V shed 1 base and J shed 0 bases, with 6 bases lying between them. Per germline, CDR1 MNHNS and CDR2 SASEGT. CDR3 length equals 15 residues. The CDR3 sequence: CASSEGGATNEKLFF. The CDR3 bases are TGTGCCAGCAGTGAAGGAGGGGCAACTAATGAAAAACTGTTTTTT.

This chain joins TRBV27 and TRBJ1-1; TRBD1 might be the D (5 bases). The CDR3 contains 13 residues. Trimming removed 2 bases from V and 3 bases from J, with 7 bases in between. Germline V gene lookup returns CDR1 MNHEY and CDR2 SMNVEV (reference sequence). CDR3 DNA sequence: TGTGCCAGCAGTTTAAGGGACTACACTGAAGCTTTCTTT. This encodes CASSLRDYTEAFF.

This clone appeared a single time. CDR3: CASSLNNLYEQYF. The CDR3 DNA follows: TGTGCCAGCAGTTTGAATAATCTCTACGAGCAGTACTTC. This chain connects TRBV27 to TRBJ2-7, with D hard to call. The CDR3 covers 13 residues. Germline CDR1 is MNHEY and CDR2 is SMNVEV (reference sequence). V lost 3 bases and J lost 3, with 9 bases in between.

This chain connects TRBV9 to TRBJ2-3; no clear D gene. Germline CDR1 reads SGDLS; CDR2 reads YYNGEE. The CDR3 loop spans 16 amino acids. Trimming shortened V by 0 bases and J by 2 bases, and 13 bases separated the two germline ends. CDR3 coding DNA: TGTGCCAGCAGCGTAGCCCAGACGGAATACACAGATACGCAGTATTTT. It translates to CASSVAQTEYTDTQYF.

This chain uses TRBV9 with TRBJ2-7, with 7 positions matching TRBD2. V lost 4 bases, J lost 7 bases, and 5 bases stayed unmatched. The CDR3 sequence is 12 residues long. Germline CDR1 is SGDLS and CDR2 is YYNGEE. The CDR3 region has the DNA TGTGCCAGCAGCCCGGGCGGGAGAGAGCAGTACTTC. This translates into CASSPGGREQYF.

DNA for the CDR3: TGCAGCGTTGAAGAAAGGTGGGCTGGACCTAGCACAGATACGCAGTATTTT. It codes for CSVEERWAGPSTDTQYF. This rearrangement joins TRBV29-1 to TRBJ2-3; unclear D gene. The CDR3 totals 17 residues. Trimming cost V 0 bases and J 0 bases, with 16 bases left between them. Germline V CDR1 and CDR2: SQVTM, ANQGSEA.

The CDR3 nucleotides read TGTGCCAGCAGCTTAATTGGGCCCGGGGAGCTGTTTTTT. Translated, it gives CASSLIGPGELFF. The chain combines TRBV7-3 with TRBJ2-2, with unresolved D. Trimming pared 1 base from V and 6 bases from J, leaving 6 bases between. The CDR3 is 13 amino acids. Per germline, CDR1 SGHTA and CDR2 FQGTGA.

This clone has a handful of counts. The chain recombines TRBV27 with TRBJ1-5, with 8 positions matching TRBD1. The CDR3 sequence is 20 residues long. Germline loops: CDR1 MNHEY, CDR2 SMNVEV (reference sequence). Unmatched junction bases numbered 19, after V lost 6 bases and J lost 0 bases. Written as DNA, the CDR3 is TGTGCCAGCAGCTCCCGGAACCGGGACAGGCCTGGATATAGCAATCAGCCCCAGCATTTT. Translating it yields CASSSRNRDRPGYSNQPQHF.

This clone was seen just once. The J gene is TRBJ2-7, the V gene TRBV4-1; D unclear. This CDR3 region has 16 residues. Germline CDR1 is MGHRA and CDR2 is YSYEKL. V was trimmed by 4 bases and J by 0 bases, leaving 16 bases between them. CDR3 sequence reads: CASSRHAERSSYEQYF. DNA for the CDR3: TGCGCCAGCAGCCGACACGCCGAAAGGAGCTCCTACGAGCAGTACTTC.

The rearrangement joins TRBV7-9 to TRBJ2-1; D call uncertain. The length of the CDR3 is 10 residues. Trimming left V 4 bases short and J 8 bases short, with 3 bases between. Germline assignment: CDR1 SEHNR and CDR2 FQNEAQ (reference sequence). The CDR3 nucleotides are TGTGCCAGCAGCTATCATGAGCAGTTCTTC. This codes for CASSYHEQFF. Together with reference TRBV7-9 and TRBJ2-1, the CDR3 gives the full variable domain: DTGVSQNPRHKITKRGQNVTFRCDPISEHNRLYWYRQTLGQGPEFLTYFQNEAQLEKSRLLSDRFSAERPKGSFSTLEIQRTEQGDSAMYLCASSYHEQFFGPGTRLTVL.

The chain carries TRBV19 and TRBJ2-2; D ambiguous. V was trimmed by 1 base and J by 4 bases, leaving 4 bases between them. Looked up from germline, CDR1 is LNHDA and CDR2 is SQIVND (reference sequence). The CDR3 is 13 residues long. The CDR3 here is CASSIASTGELFF. The CDR3 coding sequence is TGTGCCAGTAGTATAGCGAGCACCGGGGAGCTGTTTTTT.

The chain has TRBV5-6 and TRBJ2-7; D is ambiguous. CDR3 length: 14 residues. V gave up 4 bases and J gave up 3 bases, with 14 bases separating them. Germline CDR1 reads SGHDT; CDR2 reads YYEEEE. Written as DNA, the CDR3 is TGTGCCAGCAGCCAAAGTCTAGAAGTCTACGAGCAGTACTTC. Its translation is CASSQSLEVYEQYF. The full variable domain, with the rest looked up from reference TRBV5-6 and TRBJ2-7, is DAGVTQSPTHLIKTRGQQVTLRCSPKSGHDTVSWYQQALGQGPQFIFQYYEEEERQRGNFPDRFSGHQFPNYSSELNVNALLLGDSALYLCASSQSLEVYEQYFGPGTRLTVT.

The DNA of the CDR3 is TGTGCCAGCAGCAATCTAGCGGGAGCTACACTTATAACCTACGAGCAGTACTTC. It translates to CASSNLAGATLITYEQYF. The chain links TRBV13 to TRBJ2-7; 10 bases are shared with TRBD2. Germline values: CDR1 PRHDT, CDR2 FYEKMQ (reference sequence). Trimming took 5 bases from V and 2 from J; bases not matched to a gene: 15. The CDR3 totals 18 residues.

The chain is built from TRBV2 and TRBJ2-1; D is unresolved. From germline, CDR1 is SNHLY and CDR2 FYNNEI. The CDR3 covers 16 residues. Trimming took off 0 bases at V and 2 bases at J, with 11 bases between the two ends. CDR3: CASSEAALEPYNEQFF. The CDR3 DNA follows: TGTGCCAGCAGTGAAGCGGCGCTTGAGCCCTACAATGAGCAGTTCTTC.

Turning to this clone: In the same sample, other DNA sequences code for this CDR3. The V gene is TRBV25-1, the J gene TRBJ2-2, with 7 bases fitting TRBD1. V shed 3 bases and J 8 bases; nucleotides not matched to a gene: 12. There are 16 residues in the CDR3. Germline CDR1 is MGHDK and CDR2 is SYGVNS. CDR3 sequence reads: CASSDMTGSTTGELFF. The CDR3 nucleotides read TGTGCCAGCAGTGACATGACAGGGTCTACGACGGGGGAGCTGTTTTTT.

The V call is TRBV11-3, the J call TRBJ1-3; D perhaps matches TRBD1 (5 bases). The germline CDR1 and CDR2 sequences are SGHNT and YENEEA. The V end lost 0 bases, the J end lost 0 bases, and 6 bases lay between the germline ends. The CDR3 covers 15 residues. In DNA, the CDR3 is TGTGCCAGCAGCTTAGAAGGGGCCTCTGGAAACACCATATATTTT. This translates into CASSLEGASGNTIYF.

This chain uses TRBV29-1 with TRBJ2-7; D is possibly TRBD1 (5 bases). This CDR3 comprises 17 residues. The V end was cut by 0 bases, the J end by 1 base, with 19 bases between. Germline CDR1 and CDR2: SQVTM and ANQGSEA. The CDR3 DNA reads TGCAGCGTTGAAGATAAACGAGCAGGGTTGAGATCCTACGAGCAGTACTTC. Its translation is CSVEDKRAGLRSYEQYF.

The chain has TRBV28 and TRBJ1-1, with 7 positions matching TRBD1. This CDR3 contains 17 residues. Germline loops: CDR1 MDHEN, CDR2 SYDVKM. The J segment lost 3 bases and the V segment lost 3 bases, leaving 13 bases of the junction unmatched. The CDR3 DNA follows: TGTGCCAGCAGTTTCCTTATCCGACAGGGTGAGGACACTGAAGCTTTCTTT. Its protein is CASSFLIRQGEDTEAFF. The full variable domain, completed using reference TRBV28 and TRBJ1-1, is DVKVTQSSRYLVKRTGEKVFLECVQDMDHENMFWYRQDPGLGLRLIYFSYDVKMKEKGDIPEGYSVSREKKERFSLILESASTNQTSMYLCASSFLIRQGEDTEAFFGQGTRLTVV.

The rearrangement joins TRBV27 to TRBJ2-1; D is perhaps TRBD1 (5 bases). This CDR3 has 17 amino acids. With 8 bases removed from V and 0 bases from J, the gap between germline ends came to 20 bases. The germline V gene encodes CDR1 MNHEY and CDR2 SMNVEV (reference sequence). This CDR3 is CASEPGTGLSSYNEQFF. The DNA of the CDR3 is TGTGCCAGCGAACCCGGCACAGGCTTAAGCTCCTACAATGAGCAGTTCTTC.

The chain joins TRBV7-8 to TRBJ2-1; 9 bases fit TRBD1. CDR1 and CDR2 (germline): SGHVS, FQNEAQ. This CDR3 has 14 residues. With 1 base clipped from V and 8 bases from J, the junction kept 3 bases outside the gene matches. CDR3: CASSLGDRDYEQFF. The CDR3 DNA sequence: TGTGCCAGCAGCTTAGGGGACAGGGACTATGAGCAGTTCTTC.

This clone is a singleton in its sample. This CDR3 reads CASRSAGVSEQFF. DNA of the CDR3: TGTGCCAGCAGATCAGCGGGAGTCAGTGAGCAGTTCTTC. The J gene is TRBJ2-1, the V gene TRBV14; 8 positions agree with TRBD2. The CDR3 spans 13 residues. CDR1 and CDR2 from the germline V gene are SGHDN and FVKESK. V lost 6 bases to trimming and J lost 9 bases; unmatched junction nucleotides: 7.

This clone was picked up one time. The chain carries TRBV30 and TRBJ1-1, with TRBD1 matching over 7 bases. The CDR3 loop spans 14 amino acids. Germline V gene sequence: CDR1 GTSNPN, CDR2 SVGIG (reference sequence). V lost 2 bases to trimming and J lost 6 bases; unmatched junction nucleotides: 9. The CDR3 DNA sequence: TGTGCCTGGAGTTTCAGGGGGTTGGGGGCTGAAGCTTTCTTT. It translates to CAWSFRGLGAEAFF.